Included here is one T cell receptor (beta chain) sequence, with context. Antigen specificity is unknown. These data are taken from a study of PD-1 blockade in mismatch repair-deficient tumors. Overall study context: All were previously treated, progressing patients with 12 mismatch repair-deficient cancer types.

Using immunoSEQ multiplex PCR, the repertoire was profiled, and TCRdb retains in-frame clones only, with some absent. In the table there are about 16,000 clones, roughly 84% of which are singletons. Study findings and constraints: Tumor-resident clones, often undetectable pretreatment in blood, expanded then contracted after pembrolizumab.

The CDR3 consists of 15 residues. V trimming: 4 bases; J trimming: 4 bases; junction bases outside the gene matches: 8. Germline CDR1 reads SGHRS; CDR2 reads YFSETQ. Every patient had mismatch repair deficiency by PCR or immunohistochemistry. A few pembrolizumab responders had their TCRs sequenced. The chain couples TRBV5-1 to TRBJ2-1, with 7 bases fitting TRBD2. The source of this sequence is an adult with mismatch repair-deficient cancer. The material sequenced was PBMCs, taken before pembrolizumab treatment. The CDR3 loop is CASSISGDTYNEQFF. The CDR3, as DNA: TGCGCCAGCAGCATAAGCGGGGATACATACAATGAGCAGTTCTTC.